This is a list of T cell receptor beta chains from one sample in a study of T cell responses to AZD1222 COVID-19 vaccine. Using immunoSEQ multiplex PCR, the repertoire was profiled, and TCRdb retains in-frame clones only, with some absent. The repertoire holds around 150,000 clones, with around nine tenths as singletons. The sample here was peripheral blood, taken on day 0 of AZD1222 vaccination. These receptors came from an adult in good health. Each CDR3 is given with its conserved first and last residue. Fields, in order: J gene, V gene, D gene, CDR3 protein, CDR3 DNA. D genes are given only for firm matches.

j_call: TRBJ2-1; v_call: TRBV7-8; d_call: .; cdr3_aa: CASSLGARVGLNEQFF; cdr3_nt: TGTGCCAGCAGCTTAGGGGCCAGGGTTGGGTTGAATGAGCAGTTCTTC
j_call: TRBJ2-2; v_call: TRBV7-2; d_call: .; cdr3_aa: CASSLGGTGELFF; cdr3_nt: TGTGCCAGCAGCTTAGGGGGCACCGGGGAGCTGTTTTTT
j_call: TRBJ2-5; v_call: TRBV5-4; d_call: .; cdr3_aa: CASSTQETQYF; cdr3_nt: TGTGCCAGCAGCACACAAGAGACCCAGTACTTC
j_call: TRBJ2-1; v_call: TRBV2; d_call: .; cdr3_aa: CASSDLRTNEQFF; cdr3_nt: TGTGCCAGCAGTGACTTGCGAACCAATGAGCAGTTCTTC
j_call: TRBJ1-2; v_call: TRBV5-8; d_call: .; cdr3_aa: CASSLGGRPANYGYTF; cdr3_nt: TGTGCCAGCAGCTTGGGTGGACGGCCCGCTAACTATGGCTACACCTTC
j_call: TRBJ2-7; v_call: TRBV18; d_call: .; cdr3_aa: CASRRGELAHEQYF; cdr3_nt: TGTGCCAGCCGCCGCGGGGAACTCGCCCACGAGCAGTACTTC
j_call: TRBJ2-7; v_call: TRBV5-6; d_call: .; cdr3_aa: CASSLVAGEQYF; cdr3_nt: TGTGCCAGCAGCTTGGTCGCCGGCGAGCAGTACTTC
j_call: TRBJ1-5; v_call: TRBV5-4; d_call: .; cdr3_aa: CASSLPGEPQHF; cdr3_nt: TGTGCCAGCAGCTTGCCCGGGGAGCCCCAGCATTTT
j_call: TRBJ1-6; v_call: TRBV4-1; d_call: .; cdr3_aa: CASSHLQDYNSPLHF; cdr3_nt: TGCGCCAGCAGCCATCTACAAGACTATAATTCACCCCTCCACTTT
j_call: TRBJ2-3; v_call: TRBV4-1; d_call: TRBD2; cdr3_aa: CASSQDPLAGLTDTQYF; cdr3_nt: TGCGCCAGCAGCCAAGACCCCCTAGCGGGCCTCACAGATACGCAGTATTTT
j_call: TRBJ1-2; v_call: TRBV27; d_call: .; cdr3_aa: CASSLRGYGYTF; cdr3_nt: TGTGCCAGCAGTTTACGGGGGTATGGCTACACCTTC
j_call: TRBJ1-1; v_call: TRBV29-1; d_call: .; cdr3_aa: CSVGNTEAFF; cdr3_nt: TGCAGCGTTGGGAACACTGAAGCTTTCTTT
j_call: TRBJ2-7; v_call: TRBV19; d_call: TRBD2; cdr3_aa: CASSMQVAGPYEQYF; cdr3_nt: TGTGCCAGTAGTATGCAAGTAGCGGGACCCTACGAGCAGTACTTC